These 29 T cell receptor beta chains share one sample of origin, sequenced in a study of T cell responses to AZD1222 COVID-19 vaccine. Assay used: immunoSEQ multiplex PCR; TCRdb lists only in-frame clones, some missing. The sample has more than 100,000 clones, 93% seen once. The sample in question was peripheral blood, obtained on day 0 of AZD1222 vaccination. All receptors come from an adult in good health.

The rearrangement joins TRBV10-3 to TRBJ2-5, with D perhaps matching TRBD1 or TRBD2 (6 bases each). The CDR3 length is 15 residues. The V and J ends lost 6 bases and 7 bases respectively, with 21 bases between them. Germline loops: CDR1 ENHRY, CDR2 SYGVKD. The chain's CDR3 is CAISAQGRGAGTQYF. CDR3 bases: TGTGCCATCAGCGCCCAGGGGCGGGGCGCGGGGACCCAGTACTTC.

The chain links TRBV9 to TRBJ2-7; maybe TRBD1 (5 bases). V was clipped by 0 bases and J by 1 base, with 8 bases between them. The CDR3 has 14 residues. Germline values: CDR1 SGDLS, CDR2 YYNGEE. CDR3 DNA: TGTGCCAGCAGCGTAGCGTACAGGTCCTACGAGCAGTACTTC. Amino acid sequence: CASSVAYRSYEQYF.

This clone came up once. The CDR3 sequence: CASSVVENEQFF. As DNA, the CDR3 is TGTGCCAGCAGCGTAGTGGAAAATGAGCAGTTCTTC. The V and J genes are TRBV9 and TRBJ2-1; no clear D gene. Germline loops: CDR1 SGDLS, CDR2 YYNGEE. The CDR3 has 12 amino acids. Trimming stripped 0 bases from V and 7 bases from J, with 5 bases between.

J is TRBJ2-3 and V is TRBV7-6; possibly TRBD2 for D (5 bases). This CDR3 is 13 amino acids long. Germline lookup yields CDR1 SGHVS and CDR2 FNYEAQ. V shed 5 bases and J shed 4 bases, with 10 bases lying between them. CDR3 DNA sequence: TGTGCCAGCAGCCCCGGGGAAGCAGATACGCAGTATTTT. This sequence encodes CASSPGEADTQYF.

The V gene is TRBV6-2 or TRBV6-3, the J gene TRBJ1-4, with 7 bases aligning to TRBD1. With V trimmed by 5 bases and J by 6 bases, 9 bases remained unmatched. Germline loops: CDR1 MNHEY, CDR2 SVGEGT. CDR3 length equals 15 residues. The CDR3 is CASSRSGTEYEKLFF. The CDR3 nucleotides are TGTGCCAGCAGTAGATCCGGGACAGAGTATGAAAAACTGTTTTTT.

This clone has more than one count but fewer than ten. This chain links TRBV6-5 with TRBJ1-1, with D unclear. CDR3 length: 13 amino acids. The germline CDR1 and CDR2 sequences are MNHEY and SVGAGI. V lost 4 bases and J lost 1, with 7 bases in between. DNA for the CDR3: TGTGCCAGCAGTTCTCCAGGGAACACTGAAGCTTTCTTT. Encoded protein: CASSSPGNTEAFF.

This chain uses TRBV10-3 with TRBJ1-6, with 10 bases lining up with TRBD1. Per the germline V gene, CDR1 is ENHRY and CDR2 is SYGVKD. Trimming cost V 0 bases and J 7 bases; bases outside gene matches: 0. The CDR3 is made up of 15 amino acids. Here the CDR3 DNA reads TGTGCCATCAGTGAGTCGGGACAGGGGAATTCACCCCTCCACTTT. This encodes CAISESGQGNSPLHF.

The rearrangement links TRBV4-1 to TRBJ2-7; D tentatively reads TRBD1 or TRBD2 (5 bases each). V lost 4 bases, J lost 3 bases, and 16 bases lay in between. This CDR3 is 15 amino acids long. The germline V gene encodes CDR1 MGHRA and CDR2 YSYEKL. Here the CDR3 reads CASSPLGERVYEQYF. The CDR3 nucleotides read TGCGCCAGCAGCCCTCTGGGGGAGAGGGTCTACGAGCAGTACTTC.

The rearrangement links TRBV4-3 to TRBJ2-1; TRBD2 agrees at 9 bases. CDR1 LGHNA and CDR2 YSLEER come from the germline V gene. J gave up 3 bases and V 0 bases, and 3 bases lay outside the gene matches. The CDR3 runs 16 residues. The CDR3 spells CASSQDRAGGYNEQFF. The CDR3 DNA reads as TGCGCCAGCAGCCAAGATCGAGCGGGAGGCTACAATGAGCAGTTCTTC.

With respect to this clone: An end of the junction does not agree with germline; a read error may underlie this. The chain joins TRBV6-1 to TRBJ2-7, with D possibly TRBD1 on 5 matching bases. This CDR3 has 14 amino acids. From germline, CDR1 is MNHNS and CDR2 SASEGT. The CDR3 protein is CASSQAYQGGEQYF. The CDR3 DNA sequence: TGTGCCAGCAGTCAAGCATACCAGGGTGGGGAGCAGTACTTC.

This clone turned up a few times. CDR3 amino acids: CAWSGLGSGYTF. DNA for the CDR3: TGTGCCTGGAGTGGCCTAGGTAGTGGCTACACCTTC. The chain uses TRBV30 and TRBJ1-2; D remains ambiguous. The CDR3 loop spans 12 amino acids. V shed 1 base and J shed 7 bases, with 10 bases lying between them. Germline V CDR1 and CDR2: GTSNPN, SVGIG (reference sequence).

V gene TRBV7-9 combines with J gene TRBJ1-1, with D possibly matching TRBD1 (6 bases). The CDR3 is 14 residues long. Trimming shortened V by 3 bases and J by 4 bases, and 12 bases separated the two germline ends. Germline V gene sequence: CDR1 SEHNR, CDR2 FQNEAQ (reference sequence). CDR3 sequence: CASSFRTGFTEAFF. The CDR3 nucleotides read TGTGCCAGCAGCTTTCGAACAGGGTTCACTGAAGCTTTCTTT. The variable domain in full, completed from reference TRBV7-9 and TRBJ1-1, reads DTGVSQNPRHKITKRGQNVTFRCDPISEHNRLYWYRQTLGQGPEFLTYFQNEAQLEKSRLLSDRFSAERPKGSFSTLEIQRTEQGDSAMYLCASSFRTGFTEAFFGQGTRLTVV.

This clone was picked up one time. The chain couples TRBV20-1 to TRBJ2-5, with D unclear. The CDR3 has 11 residues. Germline CDR1 reads DFQATT; CDR2 reads SNEGSKA (reference sequence). Trimming removed 5 bases from V and 7 bases from J, with 11 bases in between. CDR3 loop: CSAPFAATQYF. CDR3 DNA: TGCAGTGCTCCCTTTGCCGCGACCCAGTACTTC.

The rearrangement joins TRBV6-5 to TRBJ2-7, with D perhaps matching TRBD1 (5 bases). V gave up 6 bases and J gave up 1 base, with 10 bases separating them. From germline, CDR1 is MNHEY and CDR2 SVGAGI. The CDR3 spans 13 residues. CDR3 sequence: CASSRRESYEQYF. The DNA of the CDR3 is TGTGCCAGCAGCCGCAGGGAATCCTACGAGCAGTACTTC.

The chain recombines TRBV18 with TRBJ1-2; TRBD1 is a possible D gene (6 bases). Deletions cut 2 bases from V and 7 bases from J, with 11 bases between. Germline V CDR1 and CDR2: KGHSH, LQKENI. The CDR3 extends over 13 amino acids. The CDR3 DNA reads as TGTGCCAGCTCACCATCGGACAGTGGTGGCTACACCTTC. It yields the protein CASSPSDSGGYTF.

The J gene is TRBJ2-1, the V gene TRBV24-1; 8 bases match TRBD1. The germline CDR1 and CDR2 sequences are KGHDR and SFDVKD. The CDR3 extends over 17 amino acids. J lost 5 bases, V lost 1 base, and 9 bases had no gene match. CDR3 sequence: CATSDFFGQGPHNEQFF. Here the CDR3 DNA reads TGTGCCACCAGTGATTTTTTCGGACAGGGCCCGCACAATGAGCAGTTCTTC.

Points on this clone: Its ends do not fully match the called genes, so a read error is possible. This chain joins TRBV2 and TRBJ2-5; TRBD2 matches at 10 bases. Germline V CDR1 and CDR2: SNHLY, FYNNEI. This CDR3 comprises 15 residues. The CDR3: CASSVVAGGQGTQYF. In DNA form, the CDR3 reads TGTGCCAGCAGTGTCGTAGCGGGGGGCCAAGGGACCCAGTACTTC.

The chain couples TRBV27 to TRBJ2-3, with TRBD2 matching over 7 bases. Trimming removed 4 bases from V and 5 bases from J; junction bases left unmatched: 6. The CDR3 sequence is 14 residues long. The germline gives CDR1 MNHEY, CDR2 SMNVEV (reference sequence). CDR3 nucleotide sequence: TGTGCCAGCAGTTACTTGGGGGGGGGAGATACGCAGTATTTT. Translated, it gives CASSYLGGGDTQYF.

The chain couples TRBV30 to TRBJ1-1; 7 nucleotides agree with TRBD1. Per the germline V gene, CDR1 is GTSNPN and CDR2 is SVGIG (reference sequence). Trimming removed 2 bases from V and 4 bases from J; junction bases left unmatched: 10. There are 15 residues in the CDR3. Here the CDR3 DNA reads TGTGCCTGGAGTTTTTTAGACAGGGCGGGCACTGAAGCTTTCTTT. Its translation is CAWSFLDRAGTEAFF. The full variable domain, with the rest looked up from reference TRBV30 and TRBJ1-1, is SQTIHQWPATLVQPVGSPLSLECTVEGTSNPNLYWYRQAAGRGLQLLFYSVGIGQISSEVPQNLSASRPQDRQFILSSKKLLLSDSGFYLCAWSFLDRAGTEAFFGQGTRLTVV.

The chain has TRBV6-6 and TRBJ1-4; possibly TRBD1 for D (5 bases). V lost 4 bases and J 8 bases, leaving 11 bases between the germline ends. The CDR3 totals 13 residues. The germline V gene has CDR1 MNHNY and CDR2 SVGAGI (reference sequence). In DNA form, the CDR3 reads TGTGCCAGCAGTTTCCAGGGTGAGGAAAAACTGTTTTTT. Amino acids: CASSFQGEEKLFF.

The J gene is TRBJ1-6, the V gene TRBV27, with 8 bases matching TRBD1. CDR1 and CDR2 from the germline V gene are MNHEY and SMNVEV (reference sequence). This CDR3 has 17 amino acids. J gave up 2 bases and V 4 bases, and 7 bases lay outside the gene matches. The CDR3 spells CASSSRTGRAYNSPLHF. For the CDR3, the DNA is TGTGCCAGCAGTTCCCGGACAGGGAGGGCCTATAATTCACCCCTCCACTTT.

The rearrangement joins TRBV11-2 to TRBJ1-1; weak D call: TRBD1 (6 bases). The V end was cut by 4 bases, the J end by 4 bases, with 13 bases between. The CDR3 runs 14 residues. Germline-derived CDR1 and CDR2 are SGHAT and FQNNGV. The CDR3 sequence is CASSSPTGLTEAFF. CDR3 DNA: TGTGCCAGCAGCTCCCCGACAGGCCTCACTGAAGCTTTCTTT.

The chain employs TRBV5-1 and TRBJ2-7; maybe TRBD1 (6 bases). CDR1 SGHRS and CDR2 YFSETQ come from the germline V gene. The CDR3 has 15 amino acids. V was clipped by 0 bases and J by 4 bases, with 14 bases between them. Here the CDR3 reads CASSLAGAKGYEQYF. CDR3 nucleotides: TGCGCCAGCAGCTTGGCAGGGGCGAAAGGGTACGAGCAGTACTTC.

V gene TRBV30 combines with J gene TRBJ2-1; maybe TRBD1 (5 bases). Between the trimmed V and J ends, which lost 0 bases and 8 bases, there was a span of 5 bases. The length of the CDR3 is 11 residues. CDR1 is GTSNPN, CDR2 SVGIG, per germline (reference sequence). The CDR3 is CAWSVQDEQFF. CDR3 in DNA: TGTGCCTGGAGTGTACAGGATGAGCAGTTCTTC.

This chain joins TRBV19 and TRBJ2-7; no definite D call. The CDR3 consists of 12 residues. CDR1 and CDR2 (germline): LNHDA, SQIVND (reference sequence). V lost 5 bases and J 0 bases, leaving 5 bases between the germline ends. This CDR3 reads CASSSSSYEQYF. The CDR3 nucleotides are TGTGCCAGTAGTTCCAGCTCCTACGAGCAGTACTTC.

The genes are TRBV5-1 and TRBJ2-1; no definite D call. The CDR3 has 14 residues. Between the trimmed V and J ends, which lost 1 base and 5 bases, there was a span of 10 bases. The germline gives CDR1 SGHRS, CDR2 YFSETQ. CDR3 region: CASSLNSPNNEQFF. In DNA form, the CDR3 reads TGCGCCAGCAGCTTGAACAGCCCGAACAATGAGCAGTTCTTC.

By proportion, this clone is medium-sized. J is TRBJ2-1 and V is TRBV5-4; 8 positions match TRBD2. V shed 4 bases, J shed 6 bases, and the junction held 3 bases outside the gene matches. This CDR3 region has 13 residues. CDR1 and CDR2 (germline): SGHNT, YYREEE (reference sequence). The CDR3 is CASSGLAGNEQFF. In nucleotides, the CDR3 is TGTGCCAGCAGCGGACTAGCAGGCAATGAGCAGTTCTTC. The variable domain in full, with the rest retrieved from reference TRBV5-4 and TRBJ2-1, is ETGVTQSPTHLIKTRGQQVTLRCSSQSGHNTVSWYQQALGQGPQFIFQYYREEENGRGNFPPRFSGLQFPNYSSELNVNALELDDSALYLCASSGLAGNEQFFGPGTRLTVL.

The chain employs TRBV28 and TRBJ2-3; D is perhaps TRBD1 (7 bases). Trimming stripped 8 bases from V and 8 bases from J, with 17 bases between. The CDR3 loop spans 13 amino acids. Germline CDR1 reads MDHEN; CDR2 reads SYDVKM. CDR3: CASSPGGYGTQYF. Written as DNA, the CDR3 is TGTGCCAGCTCCCCAGGGGGGTATGGTACGCAGTATTTT.

This chain uses TRBV5-6 with TRBJ1-1, with unresolved D. Germline-derived CDR1 and CDR2 are SGHDT and YYEEEE. The CDR3 runs to 14 residues. Trimming took 4 bases from V and 0 from J, leaving 10 bases between them. CDR3 amino acids: CASSPGVVNTEAFF. The CDR3 nucleotides read TGTGCCAGCAGCCCCGGGGTAGTGAACACTGAAGCTTTCTTT.